This T cell receptor (beta chain) was obtained from a study of PD-1 blockade in classical Hodgkin lymphoma. Comments on this clone: Its antigen is not identified.

The study's findings and limits: Complete responders possessed baseline diversity comparable to newly diagnosed patients.

The repertoire was sequenced with immunoSEQ multiplex PCR; TCRdb's copy has only in-frame clones and lacks some. This table has fewer than 55,000 clones, more than 75% appearing once. Time point denoted: cycle 4 day 1 (C4D1), after 5 to 7 weeks of nivolumab. Brentuximab vedotin exposure varied among the patients, all of whom had relapsed after autologous stem cell transplantation. Classifying best responses yielded complete response, partial response or progressive disease. Source: peripheral blood mononuclear cells (PBMCs), taken before the fourth cycle of nivolumab. The sequence was collected from a human donor with classical Hodgkin lymphoma.

CDR3 nucleotides: TGTGCCAGCACACCTAGCGGGGGGGCGATCGAGCAGTACTTC. This codes for CASTPSGGAIEQYF. V is TRBV27 and J is TRBJ2-5, with TRBD2 identical over 12 bases. The DNA matches TRBJ2-7 better at its end, which makes the J call doubtful. This CDR3 spans 14 amino acids. Germline V gene data show CDR1 as MNHEY and CDR2 as SMNVEV (reference sequence).